These 4 T cell receptor beta chains share one sample of origin, sequenced in a study of blood T cell repertoires in COVID-19. Assay used: immunoSEQ multiplex PCR; TCRdb lists only in-frame clones, some missing. The sample lists about 100,000 clones; 79% were seen once. The sample consisted of peripheral blood. The receptors shown here come from an elderly woman with active or convalescent COVID-19.

The chain couples TRBV5-1 to TRBJ2-2, with 10 bases that match TRBD2. J lost 5 bases, V lost 4 bases, and 8 bases had no gene match. The CDR3 loop spans 16 amino acids. CDR1 is SGHRS and CDR2 is YFSETQ in the germline V gene. The chain's CDR3 is CASSPVAGGWTGELFF. CDR3 in DNA: TGCGCCAGCAGCCCCGTAGCGGGAGGTTGGACCGGGGAGCTGTTTTTT.

This chain connects TRBV5-8 to TRBJ1-5; 8 bases are shared with TRBD1. Germline V gives CDR1 SGHTS, CDR2 YDEGEE. V lost 4 bases and J lost 2; bases outside the gene matches: 8. The CDR3 spans 16 residues. The CDR3 nucleotides read TGTGCCAGCAGCGTGCAGGGGGCTCGGGGCAATCAGCCCCAGCATTTT. This encodes CASSVQGARGNQPQHF.

This clone was seen a handful of times. The chain recombines TRBV19 with TRBJ1-3; perhaps TRBD1 as D (5 bases). The CDR3 contains 17 residues. Per the germline V gene, CDR1 is LNHDA and CDR2 is SQIVND (reference sequence). The ends were cut back, 0 bases at V and 0 bases at J, with 12 bases in the middle. The CDR3 loop reads CASSIDRGTYSGNTIYF. DNA for the CDR3: TGTGCCAGTAGTATAGATCGGGGGACCTACTCTGGAAACACCATATATTTT. Together with reference TRBV19 and TRBJ1-3, the CDR3 gives the full variable domain: DGGITQSPKYLFRKEGQNVTLSCEQNLNHDAMYWYRQDPGQGLRLIYYSQIVNDFQKGDIAEGYSVSREKKESFPLTVTSAQKNPTAFYLCASSIDRGTYSGNTIYFGEGSWLTVV.

The genes are TRBV7-6 and TRBJ2-7, with 7 bases identical to TRBD1. With V trimmed by 3 bases and J by 0 bases, 8 bases remained unmatched. This CDR3 has 16 amino acids. Germline V gives CDR1 SGHVS, CDR2 FNYEAQ. For the CDR3, the DNA is TGTGCCAGCAGCTTCCTTCCGACAGGGAGCTCCTACGAGCAGTACTTC. This gives the protein CASSFLPTGSSYEQYF.